Below, 19 T cell receptor beta chains from the same sample are listed, as sequenced in a study of blood T cell repertoires in COVID-19. Libraries were prepared by immunoSEQ multiplex PCR; TCRdb keeps only in-frame clonotypes and omits some of them. The sample includes some 300,000 clones, over 90% seen only once; the top ten take almost 4%. The source material was PBMCs or T cells enriched from blood (not recorded which). These receptors came from a woman aged 25 to 39 who had been exposed to COVID-19.

The chain links TRBV7-9 to TRBJ2-1, with TRBD1 as a possible D gene (6 bases). From germline, CDR1 is SEHNR and CDR2 FQNEAQ (reference sequence). CDR3 length: 14 amino acids. Between the trimmed V and J ends, which lost 8 bases and 0 bases, there was a span of 11 bases. CDR3 region: CASSTGSSYNEQFF. The CDR3 coding sequence is TGTGCCAGCTCAACAGGGAGCTCCTACAATGAGCAGTTCTTC.

The chain carries TRBV7-8 and TRBJ1-4, with D perhaps TRBD1 (6 bases). Trimming cost V 3 bases and J 1 base, with 18 bases left between them. The CDR3 length is 18 residues. The germline gives CDR1 SGHVS, CDR2 FQNEAQ. CDR3 region: CASSLHGQRVVTNEKLFF. The CDR3 DNA reads as TGTGCCAGCAGCTTGCACGGACAGAGGGTAGTAACTAATGAAAAACTGTTTTTT.

The chain is built from TRBV10-2 and TRBJ1-3; 7 bases map to TRBD1. Germline trimming cut 2 bases from V and 0 bases from J; bases unmatched to any gene: 4. The CDR3 runs to 16 residues. Germline values: CDR1 WSHSY, CDR2 SAAADI. In DNA form, the CDR3 reads TGCGCCAGCAGTGAGGACAGGGTGATCTCTGGAAACACCATATATTTT. Amino acids: CASSEDRVISGNTIYF.

This clone has just one count. The J gene is TRBJ2-7, the V gene TRBV6-5; the match to TRBD1 covers 10 bases. Germline V gives CDR1 MNHEY, CDR2 SVGAGI. The CDR3 consists of 15 residues. Trimming took 2 bases from V and 4 from J; bases not matched to a gene: 5. CDR3 coding DNA: TGTGCCAGCAGTTACCCGACAGGGGGCAGGTACGAGCAGTACTTC. Translating gives CASSYPTGGRYEQYF.

As regards this clone: The junction does not match germline at one end; this may be a read error. The chain is built from TRBV25-1 and TRBJ2-2; D unclear. The germline gives CDR1 MGHDK, CDR2 SYGVNS. The CDR3 extends over 14 amino acids. CDR3 sequence: CAGSDIKNTGELFF. The CDR3 bases are TGTGCCGGCAGTGATATAAAGAACACCGGGGAGCTGTTTTTT.

The rearrangement uses TRBV5-1 and TRBJ2-5; TRBD2 matches at 8 bases. V shed 3 bases, J shed 2 bases, and the junction held 12 bases outside the gene matches. The CDR3 has 17 residues. Germline CDR1 is SGHRS and CDR2 is YFSETQ. The DNA for the CDR3 is TGCGCCAGCAGCTGGGGGCAAATAGCGGGGCAGCAAGAGACCCAGTACTTC. This encodes CASSWGQIAGQQETQYF.

V gene TRBV7-2 combines with J gene TRBJ2-5, with D tentatively TRBD2 (7 bases). The CDR3 loop spans 17 amino acids. Trimming removed 3 bases from V and 3 bases from J, with 20 bases in between. Per the germline V gene, CDR1 is SGHTA and CDR2 is FQGNSA. CDR3 nucleotides: TGTGCCAGCAGCTTTTGGTCCCGGGGGGCGTCGGAAGAGACCCAGTACTTC. Translating gives CASSFWSRGASEETQYF.

The chain combines TRBV4-2 with TRBJ2-3; maybe TRBD2 (6 bases). The germline gives CDR1 LGHNA, CDR2 YNFKEQ. The CDR3 extends over 16 amino acids. Trimming stripped 6 bases from V and 0 bases from J, with 16 bases between. CDR3 protein: CASSFGTSRSTDTQYF. In nucleotides, the CDR3 is TGTGCCAGCAGTTTCGGCACTAGCAGAAGCACAGATACGCAGTATTTT.

This chain links TRBV18 with TRBJ1-3; TRBD1 might be the D (6 bases). The germline V and J ends were trimmed by 5 bases and 0 bases, with 14 bases remaining between them. Germline V gene lookup returns CDR1 KGHSH and CDR2 LQKENI. The length of the CDR3 is 16 residues. DNA of the CDR3: TGTGCCAGCTCAGACAACAGGGCTCGCTCTGGAAACACCATATATTTT. It specifies CASSDNRARSGNTIYF.

The chain recombines TRBV19 with TRBJ2-1; D perhaps matches TRBD2 (5 bases). This CDR3 spans 16 amino acids. In germline, CDR1 is LNHDA, CDR2 SQIVND (reference sequence). Deletions cut 5 bases from V and 7 bases from J, with 21 bases between. The CDR3 protein is CASSLRPGVLRNEQFF. The CDR3, as DNA: TGTGCCAGTAGTTTACGGCCCGGGGTTCTAAGAAATGAGCAGTTCTTC.

The rearrangement joins TRBV7-6 to TRBJ1-1; D might be TRBD1 (6 bases). The ends were cut back, 1 base at V and 1 base at J, with 13 bases in the middle. The germline gives CDR1 SGHVS, CDR2 FNYEAQ. The CDR3 runs 16 residues. In DNA, the CDR3 is TGTGCCAGCAGCTTAGACCGGTGGACAGCGAACACTGAAGCTTTCTTT. Translated, it gives CASSLDRWTANTEAFF. Variable domain in full (rest from reference TRBV7-6 and TRBJ1-1): GAGVSQSPRYKVTKRGQDVALRCDPISGHVSLYWYRQALGQGPEFLTYFNYEAQQDKSGLPNDRFSAERPEGSISTLTIQRTEQRDSAMYRCASSLDRWTANTEAFFGQGTRLTVV.

Notes on this clone: The same CDR3 can be traced to other DNA sequences in this sample. The chain links TRBV28 to TRBJ1-6, with TRBD1 matching over 9 bases. This CDR3 has 14 amino acids. The germline V gene encodes CDR1 MDHEN and CDR2 SYDVKM. Unmatched junction bases numbered 0, after V lost 6 bases and J lost 3 bases. Here the CDR3 DNA reads TGTGCCAGCAGGACAGGGGGCTATAATTCACCCCTCCACTTT. Amino acids: CASRTGGYNSPLHF.

The count of this clone is one. The J gene is TRBJ1-2, the V gene TRBV19; tentatively, D is TRBD1 (6 bases). The CDR3 runs 13 residues. Germline CDR1 LNHDA, CDR2 SQIVND (reference sequence). The ends were cut back, 3 bases at V and 4 bases at J, with 9 bases in the middle. The CDR3 DNA sequence: TGTGCCAGTAGTATGGACAGAGTCTATGGCTACACCTTC. Its translation: CASSMDRVYGYTF.

This clone was picked up many times. The chain couples TRBV19 to TRBJ2-1; D possibly corresponds to TRBD1 (5 bases). The CDR3 extends over 13 amino acids. The germline CDR1 and CDR2 sequences are LNHDA and SQIVND (reference sequence). V lost 1 base and J lost 8, with 9 bases in between. The CDR3 DNA follows: TGTGCCAGTAGTATAGTTCAGGGCGATGAGCAGTTCTTC. Translated, it gives CASSIVQGDEQFF.

The CDR3 spells CASSLASGATGELFF. The CDR3 nucleotides read TGTGCCAGCAGCTTAGCATCAGGGGCTACCGGGGAGCTGTTTTTT. V is TRBV7-9 and J is TRBJ2-2; a possible D gene is TRBD1 (6 bases). This CDR3 is 15 amino acids long. CDR1 SEHNR and CDR2 FQNEAQ come from the germline V gene (reference sequence). V lost 0 bases and J lost 5, with 10 bases in between. Combining the CDR3 with reference TRBV7-9 and TRBJ2-2 gives the whole variable domain DTGVSQNPRHKITKRGQNVTFRCDPISEHNRLYWYRQTLGQGPEFLTYFQNEAQLEKSRLLSDRFSAERPKGSFSTLEIQRTEQGDSAMYLCASSLASGATGELFFGEGSRLTVL.

The chain joins TRBV10-3 to TRBJ1-1; 7 positions match TRBD1. The CDR3 length is 13 residues. Per the germline V gene, CDR1 is ENHRY and CDR2 is SYGVKD. J was trimmed by 4 bases and V by 6 bases; bases with no gene match: 5. The CDR3 nucleotides read TGTGCCATCAGGTCCCAGGGGGGCACTGAAGCTTTCTTT. This codes for CAIRSQGGTEAFF.

The chain employs TRBV2 and TRBJ1-2; no definite D call. V lost 8 bases and J 5 bases, leaving 15 bases between the germline ends. The CDR3 spans 13 residues. CDR1 SNHLY and CDR2 FYNNEI come from the germline V gene. In DNA form, the CDR3 reads TGTGCCAGCTCGTTTCGGTCGTTGTATGGCTACACCTTC. Amino acid sequence: CASSFRSLYGYTF.

In this sample, this clone turned up a few times. The CDR3: CASSPRGRENTEAFF. DNA for the CDR3: TGTGCCAGCAGCCCCCGGGGTAGGGAGAACACTGAAGCTTTCTTT. This chain links TRBV9 with TRBJ1-1; no reliable D call. Trimming left V 4 bases short and J 1 base short, with 14 bases between. Germline V gives CDR1 SGDLS, CDR2 YYNGEE. The CDR3 is 15 residues long.

The V and J genes are TRBV6-5 and TRBJ1-1, with D unresolved. The V end was cut by 6 bases, the J end by 7 bases, with 12 bases between. The CDR3 is made up of 12 amino acids. Germline values: CDR1 MNHEY, CDR2 SVGAGI. CDR3 protein: CASRKTQHEAFF. The CDR3 DNA reads as TGTGCCAGCAGGAAAACACAGCATGAAGCTTTCTTT.